Each of the 29 T cell receptor beta chains below was sequenced from the same sample in a study of shared clonotypes between healthy human individuals. Sequencing was performed with immunoSEQ multiplex PCR; in TCRdb, only in-frame clones are kept and a portion is missing. The sample lists over 400,000 clones, around four fifths occurring once. The source material was PBMCs. Source of these receptors: a middle-aged woman in good health. Some clones in this sample may be carry-over from other donors' samples.

The V call is TRBV11-2, the J call TRBJ1-6; D is ambiguous. CDR1 SGHAT and CDR2 FQNNGV come from the germline V gene. The CDR3 has 13 amino acids. Trimming removed 0 bases from V and 9 bases from J, with 6 bases in between. The CDR3 bases are TGTGCCAGCAGCTTAGAAGCGGGTTCACCCCTCCACTTT. Its translation: CASSLEAGSPLHF. The full variable domain, with the rest looked up from reference TRBV11-2 and TRBJ1-6, is EAGVAQSPRYKIIEKRQSVAFWCNPISGHATLYWYQQILGQGPKLLIQFQNNGVVDDSQLPKDRFSAERLKGVDSTLKIQPAKLEDSAVYLCASSLEAGSPLHFGNGTRLTVT.

This clone was detected many times. J is TRBJ2-1 and V is TRBV18; D is undetermined. CDR1 and CDR2 (germline): KGHSH, LQKENI. The CDR3 runs 15 residues. V was clipped by 2 bases and J by 4 bases, with 12 bases between them. The CDR3 nucleotides read TGTGCCAGCTCACCAAGTTCGGCGGATTACAATGAGCAGTTCTTC. This translates into CASSPSSADYNEQFF.

This chain joins TRBV27 and TRBJ1-5; TRBD1 might be the D (6 bases). Germline assignment: CDR1 MNHEY and CDR2 SMNVEV (reference sequence). This CDR3 is 15 amino acids long. Trimming took off 5 bases at V and 0 bases at J, with 11 bases between the two ends. CDR3 region: CASSPTGYSNQPQHF. The CDR3, as DNA: TGTGCCAGCAGTCCAACAGGGTATAGCAATCAGCCCCAGCATTTT.

The chain is built from TRBV23-1 and TRBJ2-6, with D possibly matching TRBD2 (5 bases). TRBV23-1 is identified as an open reading frame with a role that is uncertain. The CDR3 contains 19 residues. V was clipped by 4 bases and J by 0 bases, with 19 bases between them. CDR3 in amino acids: CASSPPMRATHSGANVLTF. In DNA form, the CDR3 reads TGCGCCAGCAGTCCCCCTATGAGGGCCACTCACTCTGGGGCCAACGTCCTGACTTTC.

Points on this clone: A much larger clone differs from this one at a single base, so this may be a read error. This chain uses TRBV7-9 with TRBJ2-1, with TRBD2 matching 9 bases. Looked up from germline, CDR1 is SEHNR and CDR2 is FQNEAQ (reference sequence). The ends lost 1 base at V and 6 bases at J; junction bases unmatched: 7. The CDR3 length is 16 residues. In DNA form, the CDR3 reads TGTGCCAGCAGCTTAGTACGGGCTAGCGGGATCAATGAGCAGTTCTTC. This sequence encodes CASSLVRASGINEQFF.

The chain has TRBV5-1 and TRBJ1-3; maybe TRBD1 (5 bases). Germline lookup yields CDR1 SGHRS and CDR2 YFSETQ. The CDR3 runs to 16 residues. The V end lost 4 bases, the J end lost 0 bases, and 14 bases lay between the germline ends. The CDR3 DNA sequence: TGCGCCAGCAGCCCATCCACAGGCCGCTCTGGAAACACCATATATTTT. As protein: CASSPSTGRSGNTIYF.

This chain's CDR3 is CASSLARSTDTQYF. CDR3 sequence (DNA): TGTGCCAGCAGCTTAGCTCGGAGCACAGATACGCAGTATTTT. J is TRBJ2-3 and V is TRBV11-3, with no clear D. The CDR3 runs to 14 residues. Trimming removed 1 base at V and 0 bases at J, with 5 bases between. Germline V gene sequence: CDR1 SGHNT, CDR2 YENEEA.

V gene TRBV27 combines with J gene TRBJ2-3, with a possible D match to TRBD1 (6 bases). Germline V CDR1 and CDR2: MNHEY, SMNVEV (reference sequence). The CDR3 is 17 amino acids. Trimming cost V 8 bases and J 0 bases, with 21 bases left between them. The CDR3 DNA reads as TGTGCCAGCCGATCCGGAACAGGGATAGCTAGCACAGATACGCAGTATTTT. It translates to CASRSGTGIASTDTQYF.

The V call is TRBV27, the J call TRBJ2-3; 7 nucleotides line up with TRBD2. The CDR3 covers 17 residues. The V and J ends lost 4 bases and 10 bases, in that order; junction bases with no gene match: 20. Germline assignment: CDR1 MNHEY and CDR2 SMNVEV (reference sequence). Here the CDR3 DNA reads TGTGCCAGCAGTTCCTCCCGTACGGGGGGAATTCTTTTTGCGCAGTATTTT. Translating it yields CASSSSRTGGILFAQYF.

In DNA form, the CDR3 reads TGTGCCAGTAGTATATCGGGTGTCTACGAGCAGTACTTC. Encoded protein: CASSISGVYEQYF. J is TRBJ2-7 and V is TRBV19, with D unclear. Germline V lookup: CDR1 LNHDA, CDR2 SQIVND (reference sequence). This CDR3 has 13 amino acids. The ends were cut back, 2 bases at V and 3 bases at J, with 8 bases in the middle.

As to this clone: Other DNA sequences in this specimen translate into the identical CDR3. J is TRBJ1-5 and V is TRBV6-1; weak D call: TRBD1 (5 bases). The CDR3 contains 14 residues. Trimming removed 3 bases at V and 4 bases at J, with 10 bases between. Per the germline V gene, CDR1 is MNHNS and CDR2 is SASEGT. CDR3 sequence: CASSDSGLNQPQHF. Here the CDR3 DNA reads TGTGCCAGCAGTGATTCAGGGTTGAATCAGCCCCAGCATTTT.

This clone was seen just once. V gene TRBV4-2 combines with J gene TRBJ2-5, with 10 nucleotides matching TRBD2. Judging by the DNA end, TRBJ2-7 fits better; the J call may be wrong. This CDR3 has 15 amino acids. Per the germline V gene, CDR1 is LGHNA and CDR2 is YNFKEQ. The CDR3 loop reads CASSRPLAGAYEQYF. For the CDR3, the DNA is TGTGCCAGCAGCCGACCTCTAGCGGGAGCATACGAGCAGTACTTC.

This clone has more than one count but fewer than ten. The same CDR3 can be traced to other DNA sequences in this sample. This chain joins TRBV7-2 and TRBJ1-5; a weak D match, TRBD1 (6 bases). The germline CDR1 and CDR2 sequences are SGHTA and FQGNSA. Between the trimmed V and J ends, which lost 4 bases and 2 bases, there was a span of 6 bases. There are 13 residues in the CDR3. The CDR3 nucleotides are TGTGCCAGCAGCTACAGGGGCAATCAGCCCCAGCATTTT. Its translation: CASSYRGNQPQHF.

The rearrangement links TRBV30 to TRBJ2-2; TRBD1 agrees at 7 bases. The germline V gene has CDR1 GTSNPN and CDR2 SVGIG (reference sequence). The CDR3 length is 13 residues. The CDR3 coding sequence is TGTGCGGCCGGGACAGCGAACACCGGGGAGCTGTTTTTT. This sequence encodes CAAGTANTGELFF.

This clone has more than one count but fewer than ten. This rearrangement joins TRBV7-9 to TRBJ1-1, with TRBD1 matching 8 bases. Germline V gene lookup returns CDR1 SEHNR and CDR2 FQNEAQ (reference sequence). CDR3 length equals 16 residues. Unmatched junction bases numbered 10, after V lost 2 bases and J lost 5 bases. The CDR3 region is CASSLTSGTGGTEAFF. The CDR3 DNA follows: TGTGCCAGCAGCTTAACATCAGGGACAGGAGGGACTGAAGCTTTCTTT.

A word on this clone: A far larger clone is only one base removed, so a read error is likely. Other nucleotide sequences from this sample produce the same CDR3. The chain recombines TRBV10-2 with TRBJ2-7, with 7 bases lining up with TRBD2. The trim removed 11 bases at V and 0 bases at J, leaving 13 bases unmatched. This CDR3 contains 15 residues. Germline V gene sequence: CDR1 WSHSY, CDR2 SAAADI. CDR3 protein: CAGGGIWGNSYEQYF. DNA of the CDR3: TGCGCCGGCGGGGGAATTTGGGGAAACTCCTACGAGCAGTACTTC.

Points on this clone: The sample carries other DNA sequences with the same CDR3. This CDR3 is CAIRPTGSYTEAFF. The DNA of the CDR3 is TGTGCCATCAGACCGACAGGGTCGTACACTGAAGCTTTCTTT. The chain is built from TRBV10-3 and TRBJ1-1; 7 positions match TRBD1. The CDR3 covers 14 residues. The junction had 7 bases not matched to a gene; V was cut back by 6 bases and J by 3 bases. Germline V gene lookup returns CDR1 ENHRY and CDR2 SYGVKD.

This chain joins TRBV4-3 and TRBJ2-1; 8 bases line up with TRBD1. The CDR3 has 15 amino acids. V shed 4 bases, J shed 2 bases, and the junction held 4 bases outside the gene matches. In germline, CDR1 is LGHNA, CDR2 YSLEER. In DNA form, the CDR3 reads TGCGCCAGCAGCCCCCGGACAGGGACCTACAATGAGCAGTTCTTC. It is translated as CASSPRTGTYNEQFF.

The rearrangement links TRBV27 to TRBJ2-1, with no clear D. V lost 8 bases and J lost 0, with 17 bases in between. Germline V gene sequence: CDR1 MNHEY, CDR2 SMNVEV (reference sequence). The CDR3 consists of 16 residues. CDR3 in DNA: TGTGCCAGCGCTGATTACGACCGGAGCTCCTACAATGAGCAGTTCTTC. This translates into CASADYDRSSYNEQFF.

This rearrangement joins TRBV20-1 to TRBJ1-2; D not resolved. V gave up 3 bases and J gave up 11 bases, with 10 bases separating them. The CDR3 loop spans 10 amino acids. Germline V gives CDR1 DFQATT, CDR2 SNEGSKA (reference sequence). The CDR3 DNA sequence: TGCAGTGCTAGCCCCTTAGTATACACCTTC. It encodes CSASPLVYTF.

In regard to this clone: Within the sample, other DNA sequences also encode this same CDR3. The rearrangement joins TRBV28 to TRBJ1-2, with D uncertain. Germline V CDR1 and CDR2: MDHEN, SYDVKM. V was cut by 5 bases and J by 4 bases, with 8 bases left in between. The CDR3 loop spans 12 amino acids. Written as DNA, the CDR3 is TGTGCCAGCAGTGTCAGACCCTATGGCTACACCTTC. This translates into CASSVRPYGYTF.

V usage is TRBV7-9 and J usage is TRBJ1-4; D might be TRBD1 (5 bases). This CDR3 is 13 amino acids long. Trimming cost V 10 bases and J 8 bases, with 17 bases left between them. Germline CDR1 and CDR2: SEHNR and FQNEAQ (reference sequence). The CDR3 bases are TGTGCCACCAACGCGGGAGGGGAGGAAAAACTGTTTTTT. This translates into CATNAGGEEKLFF.

This clone was recorded only once. The chain links TRBV15 to TRBJ2-7; 7 positions agree with TRBD2. This CDR3 has 14 amino acids. The V gene's germline CDR1 is LNHNV and CDR2 YYDKDF (reference sequence). Germline trimming cut 3 bases from V and 1 base from J; bases unmatched to any gene: 3. The CDR3 bases are TGTGCCACCAGCAGGGGAGGGGCTTCCTACGAGCAGTACTTC. Amino acid sequence: CATSRGGASYEQYF.

The V call is TRBV19, the J call TRBJ1-1, with D perhaps TRBD1 (5 bases). Trimming stripped 4 bases from V and 6 bases from J, with 15 bases between. Germline lookup yields CDR1 LNHDA and CDR2 SQIVND (reference sequence). The CDR3 runs to 14 residues. This CDR3 is CASSRGGLGAEAFF. In DNA form, the CDR3 reads TGTGCCAGTAGTAGGGGCGGGTTAGGCGCTGAAGCTTTCTTT.

This clone was counted once. The V call is TRBV30, the J call TRBJ2-5, with no clear D. The CDR3 covers 15 residues. Trimming took off 5 bases at V and 5 bases at J, with 21 bases between the two ends. CDR1 is GTSNPN, CDR2 SVGIG, per germline (reference sequence). CDR3 coding DNA: TGTGCCTGGGCCCCTCCTGGACGCCTAACGGAGACCCAGTACTTC. Encoded protein: CAWAPPGRLTETQYF.

The chain joins TRBV5-1 to TRBJ2-7; D not resolved. The CDR3 length is 15 residues. CDR1 is SGHRS, CDR2 YFSETQ, per germline. Deletions cut 2 bases from V and 2 bases from J, with 14 bases between. This CDR3 is CASSFLGPTPYEQYF. The CDR3 DNA sequence: TGCGCCAGCAGCTTCTTAGGACCAACACCCTACGAGCAGTACTTC.

V gene TRBV28 combines with J gene TRBJ1-1, with D maybe TRBD1 (6 bases). This CDR3 contains 15 residues. V dropped 5 bases and J dropped 1 base, with 14 bases sitting between them. CDR1 and CDR2 from the germline V gene are MDHEN and SYDVKM. CDR3 in DNA: TGTGCCAGCAGTATAGGACAGAGCCCGAACACTGAAGCTTTCTTT. Its translation: CASSIGQSPNTEAFF.

CDR3 region: CSVEPAGVGETQYF. The CDR3 DNA follows: TGCAGCGTTGAACCCGCGGGAGTAGGAGAGACCCAGTACTTC. V usage is TRBV29-1 and J usage is TRBJ2-5; 7 bases line up with TRBD2. Per the germline V gene, CDR1 is SQVTM and CDR2 is ANQGSEA. Trimming took 2 bases from V and 4 from J; bases not matched to a gene: 7. The CDR3 is 14 amino acids.

The rearrangement joins TRBV10-2 to TRBJ2-1; TRBD2 might be the D (6 bases). Trimming stripped 4 bases from V and 4 bases from J, with 11 bases between. Germline loops: CDR1 WSHSY, CDR2 SAAADI. The CDR3 spans 14 residues. The chain's CDR3 is CASSVSGAYNEQFF. CDR3 bases: TGCGCCAGCAGTGTGTCGGGAGCGTACAATGAGCAGTTCTTC.